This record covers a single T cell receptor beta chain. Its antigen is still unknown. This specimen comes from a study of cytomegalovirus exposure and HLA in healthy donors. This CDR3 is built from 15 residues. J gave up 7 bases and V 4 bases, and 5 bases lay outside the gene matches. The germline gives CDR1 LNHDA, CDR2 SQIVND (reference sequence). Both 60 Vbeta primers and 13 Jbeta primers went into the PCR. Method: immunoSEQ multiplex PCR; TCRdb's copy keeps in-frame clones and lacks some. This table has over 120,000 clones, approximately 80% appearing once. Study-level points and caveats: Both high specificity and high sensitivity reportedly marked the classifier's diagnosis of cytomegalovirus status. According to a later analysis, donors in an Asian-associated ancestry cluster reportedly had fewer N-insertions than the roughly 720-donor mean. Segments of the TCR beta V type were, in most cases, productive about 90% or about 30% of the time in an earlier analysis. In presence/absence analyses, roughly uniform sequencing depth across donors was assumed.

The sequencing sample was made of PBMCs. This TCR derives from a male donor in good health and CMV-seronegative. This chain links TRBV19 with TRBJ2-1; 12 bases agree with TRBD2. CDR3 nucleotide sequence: TGTGCCAGTAGTAAGACTAGCGGGAGAGGGAATGAGCAGTTCTTC. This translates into CASSKTSGRGNEQFF. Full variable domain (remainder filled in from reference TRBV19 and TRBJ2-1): DGGITQSPKYLFRKEGQNVTLSCEQNLNHDAMYWYRQDPGQGLRLIYYSQIVNDFQKGDIAEGYSVSREKKESFPLTVTSAQKNPTAFYLCASSKTSGRGNEQFFGPGTRLTVL.